Presented here are 17 T cell receptor beta chains from one specimen sequenced in a study of blood T cells in healthy people across ages. The authors ran a second PCR of about 7 to 11 cycles using a sample-barcoded 5' primer and a J-beta primer mix. MiXCR, run by TCRdb on the 5' RACE reads, gives a single entry per CDR3 protein. The repertoire includes some 1,800,000 distinct CDR3 sequences, around 42% of them detected once, and about 23% sits in the top ten. Source material: blood. These receptors were obtained from a human donor in good health.

In the case of this clonotype: At one of its ends the junction is not consistent with the germline gene, which may arise from a read error. DNA of the CDR3: TGTGCCAGCAGGCTAGGCCCGGAAGGAATTAAAGCCTTCTTT. This translates into CASRLGPEGIKAFF. The J gene is TRBJ1-1, the V gene TRBV7-2, with D unclear. The CDR3 has 14 amino acids. Germline V gene data show CDR1 as SGHTA and CDR2 as FQGNSA. The complete variable domain, with remaining parts taken from reference TRBV7-2 and TRBJ1-1, reads GAGVSQSPSNKVTEKGKDVELRCDPISGHTALYWYRQSLGQGLEFLIYFQGNSAPDKSGLPSDRFSAERTGGSVSTLTIQRTQQEDSAVYLCASRLGPEGIKAFFGQGTRLTVV.

This clonotype was observed a few times. The CDR3 loop is CATRSGYNSPLHF. The CDR3 coding sequence is TGTGCCACTCGGAGTGGGTATAATTCACCCCTCCACTTT. This chain connects TRBV10-3 to TRBJ1-6; no clear D. CDR3 length: 13 residues. The V end was cut by 10 bases, the J end by 4 bases, with 11 bases between. Looked up from germline, CDR1 is ENHRY and CDR2 is SYGVKD.

The chain recombines TRBV2 with TRBJ2-5, with D perhaps assigned TRBD1 or TRBD2 (5 bases each). Trimming cost V 3 bases and J 4 bases, with 12 bases left between them. CDR1 and CDR2 (germline): SNHLY, FYNNEI. The CDR3 is 14 residues long. Here the CDR3 reads CASSEKGPRETQYF. The CDR3 region has the DNA TGTGCCAGCAGTGAGAAGGGACCCAGAGAGACCCAGTACTTC.

This clonotype was observed a handful of times. The chain is built from TRBV5-1 and TRBJ2-7; unclear D gene. Germline-derived CDR1 and CDR2 are SGHRS and YFSETQ. The CDR3 sequence is 15 residues long. Trimming took off 0 bases at V and 3 bases at J, with 13 bases between the two ends. This CDR3 is CASSLETPRIYEQYF. CDR3 bases: TGCGCCAGCAGCTTGGAAACGCCGAGGATCTACGAGCAGTACTTC. Full variable domain (remainder filled in from reference TRBV5-1 and TRBJ2-7): KAGVTQTPRYLIKTRGQQVTLSCSPISGHRSVSWYQQTPGQGLQFLFEYFSETQRNKGNFPGRFSGRQFSNSRSEMNVSTLELGDSALYLCASSLETPRIYEQYFGPGTRLTVT.

V is TRBV12-3 or TRBV12-4 and J is TRBJ1-5; 7 bases match TRBD1. This CDR3 is built from 13 residues. J gave up 9 bases and V 4 bases, and 6 bases lay outside the gene matches. The CDR3 DNA reads as TGTGCCAGCAGTTCTGACAGGGTTTGGCCCCAGCATTTT. Amino acids: CASSSDRVWPQHF.

CDR3 sequence: CASSPSGLGQQFF. In nucleotides, the CDR3 is TGTGCCAGCAGCCCCTCCGGACTGGGCCAGCAGTTCTTC. This chain links TRBV11-3 with TRBJ2-1; TRBD2 is a possible D gene (5 bases). The V gene lost 5 bases and the J gene lost 11 bases, with 16 bases spanning the gap. The V gene's germline CDR1 is SGHNT and CDR2 YENEEA. This CDR3 has 13 amino acids.

The chain carries TRBV6-5 and TRBJ2-1; weak D call: TRBD1 (6 bases). V shed 6 bases and J shed 14 bases, with 17 bases lying between them. The CDR3 consists of 12 residues. Germline CDR1 MNHEY, CDR2 SVGAGI. The CDR3 loop reads CASRVMGAGEFF. DNA for the CDR3: TGTGCCAGCAGGGTAATGGGGGCAGGGGAGTTCTTC.

This clonotype came up many times. The gene calls are TRBV7-2 and TRBJ2-5; the D gene is possibly TRBD1 (5 bases). The V and J ends lost 1 base and 2 bases respectively, with 8 bases between them. In germline, CDR1 is SGHTA, CDR2 FQGNSA. The CDR3 consists of 14 residues. CDR3 nucleotide sequence: TGTGCCAGCAGCTTAGAACGGACACAAGAGACCCAGTACTTC. Residues: CASSLERTQETQYF. Drawing the rest from reference TRBV7-2 and TRBJ2-5, the complete variable domain is GAGVSQSPSNKVTEKGKDVELRCDPISGHTALYWYRQSLGQGLEFLIYFQGNSAPDKSGLPSDRFSAERTGGSVSTLTIQRTQQEDSAVYLCASSLERTQETQYFGPGTRLLVL.

This clonotype has a count of ten or more. V is TRBV4-3 and J is TRBJ2-1; D unclear. Germline lookup yields CDR1 LGHNA and CDR2 YSLEER. The ends were cut back, 0 bases at V and 9 bases at J, with 15 bases in the middle. The CDR3 is 15 amino acids. DNA of the CDR3: TGCGCCAGCAGCCAAGATTTTATGGGTTACGGTGAGCAGTTCTTC. Translation gives CASSQDFMGYGEQFF.

This clonotype has only a few counts. This rearrangement joins TRBV20-1 to TRBJ2-7, with 10 positions matching TRBD1. Germline V gene lookup returns CDR1 DFQATT and CDR2 SNEGSKA (reference sequence). V was clipped by 3 bases and J by 5 bases; unmatched bases: 10. This CDR3 has 15 amino acids. As DNA, the CDR3 is TGCAGTGCTAGGTTAGAACCGGGACAGGGGAACGAGCAGTACTTC. It yields the protein CSARLEPGQGNEQYF.

V gene TRBV28 combines with J gene TRBJ2-3; TRBD2 matches 13 bases. The CDR3 spans 16 residues. Looked up from germline, CDR1 is MDHEN and CDR2 is SYDVKM. V was pared by 7 bases and J by 6 bases, with 10 bases of the junction left unmatched. The CDR3 region has the DNA TGTGCCAGCAACCCTCCCACTAGCGGGGGGGTCGATACGCAGTATTTT. Encoded protein: CASNPPTSGGVDTQYF.

The V and J genes are TRBV5-1 and TRBJ1-1; D unresolved. The CDR3 is 13 amino acids. Germline V CDR1 and CDR2: SGHRS, YFSETQ. The V gene lost 0 bases and the J gene lost 6 bases, with 9 bases spanning the gap. Here the CDR3 reads CASSLAENPEAFF. The CDR3 DNA follows: TGCGCCAGCAGCTTGGCAGAAAATCCTGAAGCTTTCTTT. The full variable domain, completed using reference TRBV5-1 and TRBJ1-1, is KAGVTQTPRYLIKTRGQQVTLSCSPISGHRSVSWYQQTPGQGLQFLFEYFSETQRNKGNFPGRFSGRQFSNSRSEMNVSTLELGDSALYLCASSLAENPEAFFGQGTRLTVV.

In its sample, this clonotype was seen a few times. The chain is built from TRBV7-9 and TRBJ1-1; 7 bases match TRBD1. CDR3 size: 14 residues. Germline V gene sequence: CDR1 SEHNR, CDR2 FQNEAQ (reference sequence). J was trimmed by 0 bases and V by 3 bases; bases with no gene match: 1. The CDR3 sequence is CASSFRGVNTEAFF. CDR3 sequence (DNA): TGTGCCAGCAGCTTCAGGGGGGTGAACACTGAAGCTTTCTTT.

This clonotype occurred a few times. The V gene is TRBV24-1, the J gene TRBJ1-6; D uncertain. Deletions cut 6 bases from V and 6 bases from J, with 11 bases between. Germline assignment: CDR1 KGHDR and CDR2 SFDVKD. The CDR3 is made up of 14 amino acids. CDR3 nucleotides: TGTGCCACCAGTACCCCTGGTGTTAATTCACCCCTCCACTTT. It is translated as CATSTPGVNSPLHF.

This clonotype was counted ten times or more. The rearrangement joins TRBV20-1 to TRBJ2-1; TRBD2 matches 9 bases. The germline CDR1 and CDR2 sequences are DFQATT and SNEGSKA (reference sequence). V shed 3 bases, J shed 9 bases, and the junction held 15 bases outside the gene matches. The CDR3 has 16 amino acids. The CDR3: CSARDSRGLAKGEQFF. In nucleotides, the CDR3 is TGCAGTGCTAGGGATAGTCGAGGACTAGCGAAGGGTGAGCAGTTCTTC.

The table lists this clonotype with a count of one. CDR3 sequence: CAIRDTGSSYNEQFF. The CDR3 DNA follows: TGTGCCATCAGGGACACGGGCAGCTCCTACAATGAGCAGTTCTTC. The J gene is TRBJ2-1, the V gene TRBV10-3; D is possibly TRBD1 (5 bases). The CDR3 consists of 15 residues. Germline CDR1 and CDR2: ENHRY and SYGVKD. With 6 bases removed from V and 0 bases from J, the gap between germline ends came to 12 bases.

This clonotype was seen a few times. The J gene is TRBJ2-3, the V gene TRBV29-1; the match to TRBD2 covers 7 bases. J gave up 4 bases and V 4 bases, and 11 bases lay outside the gene matches. Germline V gene lookup returns CDR1 SQVTM and CDR2 ANQGSEA. The CDR3 runs to 15 residues. The CDR3 region is CSVVKLAEIADTQYF. Written as DNA, the CDR3 is TGCAGCGTTGTCAAGCTAGCGGAGATCGCAGATACGCAGTATTTT.